This T cell receptor beta chain stems from a study of blood T cell repertoires in COVID-19. The sample holds a few counts of this clone. Data came from immunoSEQ multiplex PCR; TCRdb stores just in-frame clones and leaves some out. The repertoire includes 160,000 or so clones, roughly 80% of them detected once, and approximately 15% sits in the top ten. The V gene lost 0 bases and the J gene lost 2 bases, with 7 bases spanning the gap. Looked up from germline, CDR1 is MGHRA and CDR2 is YSYEKL. CDR3 length: 14 amino acids. The clonotype originates from a woman at least 80 years old with acute or convalescent COVID-19. The sequencing sample was made of peripheral blood. The V call is TRBV4-1, the J call TRBJ1-2; D not resolved. The CDR3 nucleotides are TGCGCCAGCAGCCAAGAGTCTTTAAACTATGGCTACACCTTC. It translates to CASSQESLNYGYTF.